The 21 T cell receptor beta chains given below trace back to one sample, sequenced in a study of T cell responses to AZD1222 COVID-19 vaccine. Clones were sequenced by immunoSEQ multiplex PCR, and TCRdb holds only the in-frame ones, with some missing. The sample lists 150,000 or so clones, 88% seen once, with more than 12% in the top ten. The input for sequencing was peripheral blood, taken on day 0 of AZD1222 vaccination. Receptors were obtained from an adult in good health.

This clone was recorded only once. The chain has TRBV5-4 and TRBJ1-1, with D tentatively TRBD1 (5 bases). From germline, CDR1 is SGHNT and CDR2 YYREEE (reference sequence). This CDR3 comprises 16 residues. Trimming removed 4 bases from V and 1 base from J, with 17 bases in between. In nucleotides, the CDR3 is TGTGCCAGCAGCCCGGGACGCGGACGCACGAACACTGAAGCTTTCTTT. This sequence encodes CASSPGRGRTNTEAFF.

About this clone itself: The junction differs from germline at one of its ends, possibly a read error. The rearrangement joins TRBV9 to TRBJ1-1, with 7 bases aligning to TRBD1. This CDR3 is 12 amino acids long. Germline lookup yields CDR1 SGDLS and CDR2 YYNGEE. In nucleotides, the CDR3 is TGTGTCAGCAGCAGGGGGGACACTGAAGCTTTCTTT. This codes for CVSSRGDTEAFF. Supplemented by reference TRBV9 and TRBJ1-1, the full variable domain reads DSGVTQTPKHLITATGQRVTLRCSPRSGDLSVYWYQQSLDQGLQFLIQYYNGEERAKGNILERFSAQQFPDLHSELNLSSLELGDSALYFCVSSRGDTEAFFGQGTRLTVV.

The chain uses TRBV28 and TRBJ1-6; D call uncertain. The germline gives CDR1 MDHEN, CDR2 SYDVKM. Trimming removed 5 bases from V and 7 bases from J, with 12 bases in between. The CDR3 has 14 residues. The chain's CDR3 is CASSGRGYNSPLHF. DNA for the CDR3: TGTGCCAGCAGTGGGAGAGGGTACAATTCACCCCTCCACTTT. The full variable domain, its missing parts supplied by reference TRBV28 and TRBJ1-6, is DVKVTQSSRYLVKRTGEKVFLECVQDMDHENMFWYRQDPGLGLRLIYFSYDVKMKEKGDIPEGYSVSREKKERFSLILESASTNQTSMYLCASSGRGYNSPLHFGNGTRLTVT.

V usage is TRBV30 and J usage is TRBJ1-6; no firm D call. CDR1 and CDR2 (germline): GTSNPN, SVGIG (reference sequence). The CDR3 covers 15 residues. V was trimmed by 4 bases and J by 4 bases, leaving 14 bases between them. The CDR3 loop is CAWNPKGSYNSPLHF. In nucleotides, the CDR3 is TGTGCCTGGAACCCAAAGGGATCATATAATTCACCCCTCCACTTT.

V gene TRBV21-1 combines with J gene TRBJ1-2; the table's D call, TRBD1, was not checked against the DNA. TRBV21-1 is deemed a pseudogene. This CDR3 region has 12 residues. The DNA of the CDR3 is TGTGCCAGCAGGGACAGACCCTATGGCTACACCTTC. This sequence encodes CASRDRPYGYTF.

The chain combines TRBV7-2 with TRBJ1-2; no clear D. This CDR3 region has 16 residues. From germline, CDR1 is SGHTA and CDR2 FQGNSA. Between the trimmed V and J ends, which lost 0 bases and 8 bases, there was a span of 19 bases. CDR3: CASSLAQQIVSNGYTF. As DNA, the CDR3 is TGTGCCAGCAGCTTAGCACAGCAAATAGTCAGTAACGGCTACACCTTC. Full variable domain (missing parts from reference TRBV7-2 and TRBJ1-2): GAGVSQSPSNKVTEKGKDVELRCDPISGHTALYWYRQSLGQGLEFLIYFQGNSAPDKSGLPSDRFSAERTGGSVSTLTIQRTQQEDSAVYLCASSLAQQIVSNGYTFGSGTRLTVV.

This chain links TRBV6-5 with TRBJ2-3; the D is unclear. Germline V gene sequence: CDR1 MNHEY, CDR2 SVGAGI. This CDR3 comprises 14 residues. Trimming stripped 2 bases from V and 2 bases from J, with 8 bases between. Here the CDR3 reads CASSYGPNTDTQYF. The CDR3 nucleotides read TGTGCCAGCAGTTACGGGCCCAACACAGATACGCAGTATTTT.

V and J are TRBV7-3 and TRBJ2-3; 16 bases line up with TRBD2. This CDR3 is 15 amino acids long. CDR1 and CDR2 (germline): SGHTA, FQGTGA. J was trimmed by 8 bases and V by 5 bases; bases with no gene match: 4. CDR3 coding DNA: TGTGCCAGCAGCCCGGGACTAGCGGGGGGGCCTACGCAGTATTTT. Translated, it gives CASSPGLAGGPTQYF.

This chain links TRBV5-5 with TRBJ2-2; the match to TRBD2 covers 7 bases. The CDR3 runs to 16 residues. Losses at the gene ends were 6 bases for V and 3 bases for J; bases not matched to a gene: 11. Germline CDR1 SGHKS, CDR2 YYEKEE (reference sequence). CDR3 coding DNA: TGTGCCAGCAAAAATTCAGCGGGGAGGCACACCGGGGAGCTGTTTTTT. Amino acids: CASKNSAGRHTGELFF.

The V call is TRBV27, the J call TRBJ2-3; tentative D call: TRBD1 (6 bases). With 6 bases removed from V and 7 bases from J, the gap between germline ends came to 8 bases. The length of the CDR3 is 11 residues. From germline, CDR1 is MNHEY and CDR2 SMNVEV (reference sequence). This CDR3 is CASRRGNTQYF. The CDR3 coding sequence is TGTGCCAGCAGAAGGGGGAATACGCAGTATTTT.

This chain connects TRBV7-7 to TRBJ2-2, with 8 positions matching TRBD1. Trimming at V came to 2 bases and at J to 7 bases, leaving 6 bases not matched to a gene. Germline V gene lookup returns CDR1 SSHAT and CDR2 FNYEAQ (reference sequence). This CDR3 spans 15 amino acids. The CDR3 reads CASSLSRGHGGELFF. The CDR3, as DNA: TGTGCCAGCAGCTTAAGCAGGGGGCATGGCGGGGAGCTGTTTTTT.

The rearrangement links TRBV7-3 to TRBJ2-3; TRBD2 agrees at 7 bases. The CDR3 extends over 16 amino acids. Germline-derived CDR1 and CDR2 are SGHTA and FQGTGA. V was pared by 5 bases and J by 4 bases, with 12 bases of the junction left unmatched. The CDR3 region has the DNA TGTGCCAGCAGCCGACTAGGGAGGGGCACACCAGATACGCAGTATTTT. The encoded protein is CASSRLGRGTPDTQYF.

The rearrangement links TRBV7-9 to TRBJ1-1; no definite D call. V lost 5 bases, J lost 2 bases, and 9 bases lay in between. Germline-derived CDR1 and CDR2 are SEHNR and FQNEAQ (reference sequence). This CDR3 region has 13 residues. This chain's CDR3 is CASSADTNTEAFF. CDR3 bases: TGTGCCAGCAGCGCCGACACTAACACTGAAGCTTTCTTT.

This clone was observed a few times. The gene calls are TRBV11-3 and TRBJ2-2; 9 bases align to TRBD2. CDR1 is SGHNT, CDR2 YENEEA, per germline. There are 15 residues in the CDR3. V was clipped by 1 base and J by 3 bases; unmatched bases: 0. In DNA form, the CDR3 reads TGTGCCAGCAGCTTAGGGACTAGCGACACCGGGGAGCTGTTTTTT. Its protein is CASSLGTSDTGELFF.

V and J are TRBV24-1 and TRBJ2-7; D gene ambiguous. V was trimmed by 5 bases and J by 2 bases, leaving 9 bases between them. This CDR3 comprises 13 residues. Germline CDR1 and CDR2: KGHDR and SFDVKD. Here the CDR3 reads CATSAGSTYEQYF. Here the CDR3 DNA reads TGTGCCACCAGTGCAGGATCGACCTACGAGCAGTACTTC.

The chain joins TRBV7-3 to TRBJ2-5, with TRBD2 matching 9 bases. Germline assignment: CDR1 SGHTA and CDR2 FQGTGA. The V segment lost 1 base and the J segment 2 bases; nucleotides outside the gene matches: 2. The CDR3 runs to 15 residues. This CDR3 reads CASSLIAGAQETQYF. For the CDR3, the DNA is TGTGCCAGCAGCTTAATAGCGGGAGCTCAAGAGACCCAGTACTTC.

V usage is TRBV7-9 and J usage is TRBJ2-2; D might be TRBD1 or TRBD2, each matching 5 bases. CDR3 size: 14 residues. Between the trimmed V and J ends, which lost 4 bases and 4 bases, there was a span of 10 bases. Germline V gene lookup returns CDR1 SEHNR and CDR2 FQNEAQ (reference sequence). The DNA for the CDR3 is TGTGCCAGCAGCTCAGGGACCACCACCGGGGAGCTGTTTTTT. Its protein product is CASSSGTTTGELFF.

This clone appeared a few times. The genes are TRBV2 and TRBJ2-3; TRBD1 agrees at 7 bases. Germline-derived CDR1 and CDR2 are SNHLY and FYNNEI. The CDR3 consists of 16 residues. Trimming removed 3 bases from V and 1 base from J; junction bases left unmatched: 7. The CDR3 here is CASSDALGTGTDTQYF. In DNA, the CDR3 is TGTGCCAGCAGTGATGCCCTGGGGACAGGCACAGATACGCAGTATTTT.

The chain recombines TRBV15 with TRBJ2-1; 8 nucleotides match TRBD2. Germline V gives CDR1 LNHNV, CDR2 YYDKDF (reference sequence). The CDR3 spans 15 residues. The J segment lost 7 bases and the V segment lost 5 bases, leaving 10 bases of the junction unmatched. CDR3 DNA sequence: TGTGCCACCAGCCCCCGGGGCGGGGGGCGGAATGAGCAGTTCTTC. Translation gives CATSPRGGGRNEQFF.

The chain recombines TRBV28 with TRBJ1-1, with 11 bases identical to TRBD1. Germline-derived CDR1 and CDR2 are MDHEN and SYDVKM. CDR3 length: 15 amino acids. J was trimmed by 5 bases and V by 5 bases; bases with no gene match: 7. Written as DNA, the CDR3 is TGTGCCAGCAGTCTAGGACAGGGGGCCGGAACTGAAGCTTTCTTT. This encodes CASSLGQGAGTEAFF.

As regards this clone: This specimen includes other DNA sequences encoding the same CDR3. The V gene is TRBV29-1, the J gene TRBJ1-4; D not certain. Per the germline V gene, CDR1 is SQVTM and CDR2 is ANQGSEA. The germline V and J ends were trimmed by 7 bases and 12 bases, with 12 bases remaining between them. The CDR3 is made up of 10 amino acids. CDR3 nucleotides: TGCAGCGCGGCCGGTGCGGAACTGTTTTTT. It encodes CSAAGAELFF. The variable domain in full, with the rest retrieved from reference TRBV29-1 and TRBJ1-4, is SAVISQKPSRDICQRGTSLTIQCQVDSQVTMMFWYRQQPGQSLTLIATANQGSEATYESGFVIDKFPISRPNLTFSTLTVSNMSPEDSSIYLCSAAGAELFFGSGTQLSVL.